The clone carrying this T cell receptor (beta chain) was recorded many times. Its antigen is unknown. A single record per CDR3 protein comes from TCRdb applying MiXCR to the 5' RACE reads. The sample carries over 10,000 distinct CDR3 sequences, under 6.5% recorded once. This entry is derived from a study of spatial heterogeneity in lung cancer. Study-wide results and limits: Intratumoral expanded alpha and beta TCR counts were found to track tumor mutation counts. The study found that ubiquitous and regional expanded TCR counts tracked ubiquitous and regional nonsynonymous mutations, respectively.

Time point: sample taken at primary tumor resection. Donors were approximately 70 untreated early-stage non-small cell lung cancer patients. Whole RNA came from tumor, nontumor lung or frozen PBMC and was sequenced without being sorted. The CDR3 sequence is 14 residues long. Germline-derived CDR1 and CDR2 are SNHLY and FYNNEI. J lost 4 bases, V lost 2 bases, and 1 base had no gene match. Sequencing used lung tumor tissue, obtained at surgery. This TCR was recovered from a male donor with early-stage non-small cell lung cancer. The V call is TRBV2, the J call TRBJ1-5; 8 bases fit TRBD1. The CDR3 here is CASSERTGNQPQHF. Here the CDR3 DNA reads TGTGCCAGCAGTGAAAGGACAGGGAATCAGCCCCAGCATTTT.